These 6 T cell receptor beta chains originate from one sample sequenced in a study of spatial heterogeneity in lung cancer. Overall study results and limits: Intratumoral expanded alpha and beta TCR counts were found to track tumor mutation counts.

Their specific antigens are unknown. Time point here: sample taken at primary tumor resection. MiXCR, applied by TCRdb to the 5' RACE reads, yields one record per CDR3 protein. The sample holds 9,700 or so distinct CDR3 sequences; more than 5% are singletons and the top ten take over 9.5%. The specimen was lung tumor tissue, collected at surgery. The receptors derive from a male donor with early-stage non-small cell lung cancer.

At least ten counts were recorded for this clonotype. The CDR3: CASSLWGQGEETQYF. CDR3 DNA sequence: TGTGCCAGCAGTTTATGGGGACAGGGGGAGGAGACCCAGTACTTC. The chain joins TRBV28 to TRBJ2-5, with 11 bases matching TRBD1. This CDR3 contains 15 residues. With V trimmed by 0 bases and J by 5 bases, 2 bases remained unmatched. The germline V gene encodes CDR1 MDHEN and CDR2 SYDVKM.

A few counts support this clonotype. With a much larger clone just one base away, this may be a read error. The J gene is TRBJ2-3, the V gene TRBV20-1; D possibly uses TRBD1 or TRBD2 (5 bases each). The CDR3 is 11 residues long. Germline V lookup: CDR1 DFQATT, CDR2 SNEGSKA (reference sequence). The CDR3 DNA reads TGCGGTGCTGGGACCACAGATACGCAGTATTTT. This codes for CGAGTTDTQYF.

This clonotype was counted between two and nine times. This rearrangement joins TRBV12-3 or TRBV12-4 to TRBJ2-3; TRBD1 aligns across 7 bases. The J segment lost 3 bases and the V segment lost 3 bases, leaving 6 bases of the junction unmatched. The length of the CDR3 is 15 residues. This CDR3 is CASSFWDRDTDTQYF. For the CDR3, the DNA is TGTGCCAGCAGTTTTTGGGACAGAGATACAGATACGCAGTATTTT.

This clonotype is judged medium-sized (0.01 to 0.1%). The chain recombines TRBV20-1 with TRBJ2-2; D is unclear. This CDR3 has 14 residues. Trimming shortened V by 6 bases and J by 4 bases, and 15 bases separated the two germline ends. Per germline, CDR1 DFQATT and CDR2 SNEGSKA (reference sequence). CDR3 sequence: CSAQKGLSTGELFF. CDR3 DNA sequence: TGCAGTGCGCAGAAGGGCCTTTCCACCGGGGAGCTGTTTTTT.

In its sample, this clonotype is medium-sized. The chain recombines TRBV5-6 with TRBJ2-7; D ambiguous. The CDR3 loop spans 13 amino acids. The ends were cut back, 0 bases at V and 3 bases at J, with 7 bases in the middle. The germline V gene has CDR1 SGHDT and CDR2 YYEEEE. CDR3: CASSLGSSYEQYF. Here the CDR3 DNA reads TGTGCCAGCAGCTTGGGCTCTAGCTACGAGCAGTACTTC.

In this sample, this clonotype turned up many times. This chain links TRBV4-1 with TRBJ1-1; D gene uncertain. With 4 bases removed from V and 0 bases from J, the gap between germline ends came to 12 bases. Germline-derived CDR1 and CDR2 are MGHRA and YSYEKL. The CDR3 covers 15 residues. The CDR3 coding sequence is TGCGCCAGCAGCCTAAGGGTCGGGATGAACACTGAAGCTTTCTTT. Amino acid sequence: CASSLRVGMNTEAFF.